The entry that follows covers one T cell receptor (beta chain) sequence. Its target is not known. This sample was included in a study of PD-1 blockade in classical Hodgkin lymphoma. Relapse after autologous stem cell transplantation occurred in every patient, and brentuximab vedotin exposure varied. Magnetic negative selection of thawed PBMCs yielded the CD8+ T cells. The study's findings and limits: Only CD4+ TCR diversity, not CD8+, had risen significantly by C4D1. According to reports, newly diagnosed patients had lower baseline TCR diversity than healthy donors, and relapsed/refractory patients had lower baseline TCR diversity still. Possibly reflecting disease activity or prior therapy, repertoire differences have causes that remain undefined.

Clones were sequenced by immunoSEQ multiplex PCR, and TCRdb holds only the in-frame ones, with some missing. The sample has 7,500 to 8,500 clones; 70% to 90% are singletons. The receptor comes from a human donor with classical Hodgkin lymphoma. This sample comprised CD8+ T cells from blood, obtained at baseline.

This CDR3 reads CASSLLGGHEQFF. The CDR3 DNA reads as TGTGCCAGCAGTTTACTGGGGGGGCATGAGCAGTTCTTC. The rearrangement joins TRBV27 to TRBJ2-1; the D gene is possibly TRBD2 (7 bases). Germline V CDR1 and CDR2: MNHEY, SMNVEV (reference sequence). V dropped 2 bases and J dropped 8 bases, with 10 bases sitting between them. The CDR3 consists of 13 residues.